This entry lists 4 T cell receptor beta chains sequenced from one sample in a study of regulatory T cells in long-lasting Graves disease. Library construction for TCR beta used iRepertoire HTBI primers and Arm-PCR of CDR3 regions. From the multiplex PCR reads, TCRdb called clonotypes with MiXCR, one entry per CDR3 protein. Of roughly 420,000 distinct CDR3 sequences listed, about 14% are singletons. The time point is: newly diagnosed GD, antithyroid drugs for less than 3 months. Following extraction of RNA from PBMCs, that RNA was used to make the TCR library. The same sample was also studied in work on T cells in Graves' hyperthyroidism and ophthalmopathy.

The source material was peripheral blood mononuclear cells (PBMCs), sampled at new diagnosis, from a patient treated with antithyroid drugs. The origin of the receptors is a woman in her fifties or sixties with Graves disease.

The V and J genes are TRBV6-5 and TRBJ2-2; 7 nucleotides align to TRBD2. The CDR3 runs to 15 residues. CDR1 and CDR2 (germline): MNHEY, SVGAGI. With V trimmed by 2 bases and J by 5 bases, 5 bases remained unmatched. CDR3 residues: CASSYAGEVTGELFF. The CDR3 DNA follows: TGTGCCAGCAGTTACGCGGGAGAGGTGACCGGGGAGCTGTTTTTT.

This clonotype was detected ten times or more. The V gene is TRBV18, the J gene TRBJ2-7; D gene ambiguous. CDR3 length: 13 residues. Germline assignment: CDR1 KGHSH and CDR2 LQKENI. V was trimmed by 2 bases and J by 0 bases, leaving 5 bases between them. The CDR3 bases are TGTGCCAGCTCACCAGCCGACTCCTACGAGCAGTACTTC. Protein sequence: CASSPADSYEQYF. Complete variable domain (other parts from reference TRBV18 and TRBJ2-7): NAGVMQNPRHLVRRRGQEARLRCSPMKGHSHVYWYRQLPEEGLKFMVYLQKENIIDESGMPKERFSAEFPKEGPSILRIQQVVRGDSAAYFCASSPADSYEQYFGPGTRLTVT.

This clonotype was seen at least ten times. DNA for the CDR3: TGTGCCAGCAGCCAGAGTACTAGTGGCGAGCAGTACTTC. Its protein product is CASSQSTSGEQYF. The rearrangement uses TRBV3-1 and TRBJ2-7, with D perhaps TRBD2 (5 bases). The germline V and J ends were trimmed by 3 bases and 6 bases, with 12 bases remaining between them. Per germline, CDR1 LGHDT and CDR2 YNNKEL (reference sequence). This CDR3 has 13 amino acids.

To note about this clonotype: A much more abundant neighbour one base away suggests this may be a read error. The rearrangement joins TRBV2 to TRBJ1-5; D is unclear. With 8 bases removed from V and 1 base from J, the gap between germline ends came to 9 bases. The CDR3 covers 13 residues. Per germline, CDR1 SNHLY and CDR2 FYNNEI. CDR3 protein: CASARDSNQPQHF. CDR3 in DNA: TGTGCCAGCGCTCGAGACAGCAATCAGCCCCAGCATTTT.